The entry below gives a single T cell receptor (beta chain) sequence along with its context. TCR beta CDR3 regions were amplified from RNA transcripts. The primer set for the first-round RT-PCR of the TCR CDR3 was HTBI. TCRdb re-derived calls from the multiplex PCR reads in MiXCR, one entry per CDR3 protein. The repertoire consists of under 400,000 distinct CDR3 sequences, with 15% to 20% occurring once and the leading ten covering roughly 49%. This record comes from a study of T cells in Graves' hyperthyroidism and ophthalmopathy. The ends were cut back, 8 bases at V and 3 bases at J, with 14 bases in the middle. The germline CDR1 and CDR2 sequences are SGHDT and YYEEEE. CDR3 length: 13 amino acids. If no ophthalmopathy progression occurred within 18 months, Graves' hyperthyroidism was stable. In patients aged 18 to 65, hyperthyroidism was newly diagnosed, with duration under 2 months. Fresh peripheral blood, about 9.9 ml, yielded the PBMCs.

This TCR derives from a woman in her forties or fifties with Graves' hyperthyroidism. The V call is TRBV5-6, the J call TRBJ1-2, with TRBD1 as a possible D gene (6 bases). What was sequenced was blood. CDR3 region: CASSAGEDYGYTF. The DNA of the CDR3 is TGTGCCAGTAGCGCAGGGGAGGACTATGGCTACACCTTC.